The entry below gives a single T cell receptor (beta chain) sequence along with its context. The entry originates in a study of Tregs in tolerant kidney transplant recipients. This CDR3 has 13 residues. Trimming removed 2 bases from V and 12 bases from J; junction bases left unmatched: 7. CDR1 is MNHEY, CDR2 SVGAGI, per germline. The data were produced by immunoSEQ multiplex PCR, yet TCRdb's version contains in-frame clones alone and is incomplete. The sample has tens of thousands of clones; 75% to 90% are singletons. This TCR was sampled from a human donor who received a combined kidney and bone marrow transplant. The sequencing here drew on Tregs from blood, taken before the transplant. The gene calls are TRBV6-5 and TRBJ2-1, with 7 bases that match TRBD2. DNA for the CDR3: TGTGCCAGCAGTTACCTGACCTCGGGGGGGCAGTTCTTC. This codes for CASSYLTSGGQFF.